These 18 T cell receptor beta chains came from one sample sequenced in a study of immune evolution from preneoplasia to lung adenocarcinoma. Here immunoSEQ multiplex PCR was the method, and the copy in TCRdb shows in-frame clones only, minus some. The sample lists some 10,000 clones; roughly 82% were seen once. Material: FFPE minimally invasive lung adenocarcinoma tissue. The receptors derive from a person aged 70 to 85 with lung adenocarcinoma.

This clone occurred a few times. The rearrangement uses TRBV2 and TRBJ1-1; TRBD1 might be the D (6 bases). From germline, CDR1 is SNHLY and CDR2 FYNNEI. V lost 7 bases and J 1 base, leaving 10 bases between the germline ends. CDR3 length equals 13 residues. Here the CDR3 DNA reads TGTGCCAGCAAGAGGGGGACGAACACTGAAGCTTTCTTT. This encodes CASKRGTNTEAFF.

This chain connects TRBV28 to TRBJ1-2, with a weak D call TRBD1 (5 bases). Between the trimmed V and J ends, which lost 4 bases and 5 bases, there was a span of 14 bases. Germline V gives CDR1 MDHEN, CDR2 SYDVKM. This CDR3 region has 14 residues. The CDR3 sequence is CASSYRRTPYGYTF. The CDR3 nucleotides are TGTGCCAGCAGTTATCGAAGGACACCTTATGGCTACACCTTC.

The rearrangement joins TRBV6-1 to TRBJ2-7, with D unresolved. This CDR3 spans 14 amino acids. Germline CDR1 reads MNHNS; CDR2 reads SASEGT. Trimming cost V 6 bases and J 7 bases, with 19 bases left between them. The CDR3 here is CASSGFGQMGEQYF. The CDR3 coding sequence is TGTGCCAGCAGCGGATTTGGCCAAATGGGGGAGCAGTACTTC.

The chain is built from TRBV6-5 and TRBJ2-2, with D perhaps assigned TRBD1 or TRBD2 (5 bases each). Germline V CDR1 and CDR2: MNHEY, SVGAGI. The CDR3 covers 14 residues. V was cut by 4 bases and J by 4 bases, with 10 bases left in between. The CDR3 DNA reads TGTGCCAGCAGTTTCCATGGGACCACCGGGGAGCTGTTTTTT. Its translation is CASSFHGTTGELFF.

This sequence joins TRBV7-2 and TRBJ1-4, with no clear D. Germline V gene lookup returns CDR1 SGHTA and CDR2 FQGNSA. Between the trimmed V and J ends, which lost 6 bases and 4 bases, there was a span of 15 bases. There are 15 residues in the CDR3. The CDR3 DNA reads TGTGCCAGCAGTCTCTCGGGGTTTATTAATGAAAAACTGTTTTTT. It specifies CASSLSGFINEKLFF.

The V call is TRBV28, the J call TRBJ2-7; possibly TRBD1 for D (7 bases). The V gene lost 6 bases and the J gene lost 8 bases, with 23 bases spanning the gap. Germline assignment: CDR1 MDHEN and CDR2 SYDVKM. The CDR3 runs 15 residues. In DNA, the CDR3 is TGTGCCAGCAGACCTCAGGGGGGAGCGTATACTCAGCAGTACTTC. This translates into CASRPQGGAYTQQYF. Variable domain in full (rest from reference TRBV28 and TRBJ2-7): DVKVTQSSRYLVKRTGEKVFLECVQDMDHENMFWYRQDPGLGLRLIYFSYDVKMKEKGDIPEGYSVSREKKERFSLILESASTNQTSMYLCASRPQGGAYTQQYFGPGTRLTVT.

This clone has just one count. The chain employs TRBV5-8 and TRBJ2-7; TRBD1 aligns across 9 bases. The CDR3 has 15 amino acids. V shed 4 bases and J 1 base; nucleotides not matched to a gene: 6. The germline gives CDR1 SGHTS, CDR2 YDEGEE. CDR3 in amino acids: CASSGRQGGSYEQYF. CDR3 DNA sequence: TGTGCCAGCAGCGGACGACAGGGGGGGTCCTACGAGCAGTACTTC.

This chain uses TRBV6-6 with TRBJ1-2; D unresolved. Per germline, CDR1 MNHNY and CDR2 SVGAGI (reference sequence). V lost 0 bases and J lost 1, with 9 bases in between. The length of the CDR3 is 15 residues. CDR3 amino acids: CASSYSSRHNYGYTF. The CDR3 DNA follows: TGTGCCAGCAGTTACTCAAGCAGACATAACTATGGCTACACCTTC.

The V and J genes are TRBV6-1 and TRBJ1-1; 9 bases align to TRBD1. The CDR3 contains 17 residues. Germline-derived CDR1 and CDR2 are MNHNS and SASEGT. V shed 2 bases, J shed 0 bases, and the junction held 7 bases outside the gene matches. CDR3 DNA sequence: TGTGCCAGCAGTGAATTTACAGGGGGCGCCTTGAACACTGAAGCTTTCTTT. Protein: CASSEFTGGALNTEAFF.

The gene calls are TRBV7-2 and TRBJ2-2, with TRBD1 matching over 11 bases. The CDR3 contains 16 residues. Trimming at V came to 5 bases and at J to 5 bases, leaving 7 bases not matched to a gene. In germline, CDR1 is SGHTA, CDR2 FQGNSA. This CDR3 reads CASSPRDRGFTGELFF. DNA for the CDR3: TGTGCCAGCAGCCCACGGGACAGGGGGTTTACCGGGGAGCTGTTTTTT.

The rearrangement links TRBV10-1 to TRBJ2-3, with D possibly being TRBD2 (6 bases). CDR3 length: 13 residues. Germline CDR1 is WNHNN and CDR2 is SYGVQD (reference sequence). Trimming pared 5 bases from V and 8 bases from J, leaving 14 bases between. The CDR3 here is CASSPPSTSTQYF. For the CDR3, the DNA is TGCGCCAGCAGTCCTCCTTCGACTAGTACGCAGTATTTT.

The genes are TRBV5-5 and TRBJ2-3; TRBD1 is a possible D gene (7 bases). Trimming removed 0 bases at V and 0 bases at J, with 20 bases between. Germline V gene lookup returns CDR1 SGHKS and CDR2 YYEKEE (reference sequence). The CDR3 is 19 residues long. The CDR3 loop is CASSLVHLRGASSTDTQYF. The CDR3, as DNA: TGTGCCAGCAGCTTGGTCCATCTCAGGGGGGCCTCTAGCACAGATACGCAGTATTTT.

The chain is built from TRBV18 and TRBJ1-1; D perhaps matches TRBD1 (5 bases). CDR3 length: 14 residues. CDR1 is KGHSH and CDR2 is LQKENI in the germline V gene. V was pared by 2 bases and J by 3 bases, with 10 bases between. In nucleotides, the CDR3 is TGTGCCAGCTCACCAGGGGGAAGGTACACTGAAGCTTTCTTT. This encodes CASSPGGRYTEAFF.

The rearrangement joins TRBV11-3 to TRBJ2-2; perhaps TRBD1 as D (5 bases). Germline V gene lookup returns CDR1 SGHNT and CDR2 YENEEA. The V end was cut by 1 base, the J end by 1 base, with 7 bases between. The CDR3 consists of 15 residues. CDR3 in DNA: TGTGCCAGCAGCTTAGGAAGGGGGAACACCGGGGAGCTGTTTTTT. Amino acid sequence: CASSLGRGNTGELFF.

This sequence joins TRBV6-1 and TRBJ1-4; 7 positions agree with TRBD1. J was trimmed by 7 bases and V by 8 bases; bases with no gene match: 10. The germline V gene has CDR1 MNHNS and CDR2 SASEGT. The CDR3 has 14 residues. The DNA for the CDR3 is TGTGCCAGCCTAATGGCACAGGGGTCTGAAAAACTGTTTTTT. As protein: CASLMAQGSEKLFF.

V usage is TRBV2 and J usage is TRBJ2-1; D possibly uses TRBD1 or TRBD2 (6 bases each). Germline V CDR1 and CDR2: SNHLY, FYNNEI. The CDR3 loop spans 15 amino acids. With 7 bases removed from V and 3 bases from J, the gap between germline ends came to 16 bases. This CDR3 reads CASTLRGPFYNEQFF. The CDR3 coding sequence is TGTGCCAGCACCCTTCGGGGGCCCTTCTACAATGAGCAGTTCTTC. Full variable domain (remainder filled in from reference TRBV2 and TRBJ2-1): EPEVTQTPSHQVTQMGQEVILRCVPISNHLYFYWYRQILGQKVEFLVSFYNNEISEKSEIFDDQFSVERPDGSNFTLKIRSTKLEDSAMYFCASTLRGPFYNEQFFGPGTRLTVL.

V is TRBV28 and J is TRBJ1-3; 8 bases match TRBD1. J was trimmed by 3 bases and V by 6 bases; bases with no gene match: 7. Germline CDR1 reads MDHEN; CDR2 reads SYDVKM. The CDR3 has 15 amino acids. CDR3 nucleotides: TGTGCCAGCAGACTCGCAGGGGGCGGTGGAAACACCATATATTTT. This translates into CASRLAGGGGNTIYF.

This clone came up once. J is TRBJ2-3 and V is TRBV28, with D perhaps assigned TRBD1 or TRBD2 (5 bases each). This CDR3 spans 15 amino acids. Trimming shortened V by 3 bases and J by 1 base, and 11 bases separated the two germline ends. In germline, CDR1 is MDHEN, CDR2 SYDVKM. The CDR3 nucleotides are TGTGCCAGCAGTTTTGTCGGGACGGGCACAGATACGCAGTATTTT. Translating gives CASSFVGTGTDTQYF.